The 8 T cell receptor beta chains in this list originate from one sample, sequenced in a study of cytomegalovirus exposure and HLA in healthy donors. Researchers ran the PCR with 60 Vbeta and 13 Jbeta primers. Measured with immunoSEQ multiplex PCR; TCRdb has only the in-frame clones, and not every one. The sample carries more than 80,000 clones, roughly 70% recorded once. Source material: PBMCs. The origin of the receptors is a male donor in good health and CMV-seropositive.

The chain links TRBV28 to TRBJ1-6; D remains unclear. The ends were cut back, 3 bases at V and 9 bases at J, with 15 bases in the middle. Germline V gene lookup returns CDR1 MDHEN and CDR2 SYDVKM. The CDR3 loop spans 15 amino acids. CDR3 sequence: CASSLAGNRGSPLHF. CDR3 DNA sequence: TGTGCCAGCAGTTTGGCGGGTAATAGAGGTTCACCCCTCCACTTT.

The CDR3 loop is CASSFPPGLAGVAYEQYF. The CDR3 nucleotides are TGTGCCAGCAGTTTCCCTCCGGGACTAGCGGGGGTTGCCTACGAGCAGTACTTC. The chain couples TRBV28 to TRBJ2-7, with 14 positions matching TRBD2. Trimming took 3 bases from V and 2 from J; bases not matched to a gene: 9. This CDR3 is 18 amino acids long. Looked up from germline, CDR1 is MDHEN and CDR2 is SYDVKM. Complete variable domain (other parts from reference TRBV28 and TRBJ2-7): DVKVTQSSRYLVKRTGEKVFLECVQDMDHENMFWYRQDPGLGLRLIYFSYDVKMKEKGDIPEGYSVSREKKERFSLILESASTNQTSMYLCASSFPPGLAGVAYEQYFGPGTRLTVT.

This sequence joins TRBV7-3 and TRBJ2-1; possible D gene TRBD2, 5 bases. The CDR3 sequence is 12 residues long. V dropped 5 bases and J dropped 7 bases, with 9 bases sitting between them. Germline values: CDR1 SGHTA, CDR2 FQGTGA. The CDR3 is CASSATRNEQFF. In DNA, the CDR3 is TGTGCCAGCAGCGCCACTAGGAATGAGCAGTTCTTC. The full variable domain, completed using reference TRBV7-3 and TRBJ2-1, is GAGVSQTPSNKVTEKGKYVELRCDPISGHTALYWYRQSLGQGPEFLIYFQGTGAADDSGLPNDRFFAVRPEGSVSTLKIQRTERGDSAVYLCASSATRNEQFFGPGTRLTVL.

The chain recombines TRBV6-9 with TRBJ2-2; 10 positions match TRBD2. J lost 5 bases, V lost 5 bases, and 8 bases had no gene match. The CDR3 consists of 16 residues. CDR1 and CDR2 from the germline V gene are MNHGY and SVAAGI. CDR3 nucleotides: TGTGCCAGCAGTAGACCGGGACTAGCGACGACCGGGGAGCTGTTTTTT. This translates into CASSRPGLATTGELFF.

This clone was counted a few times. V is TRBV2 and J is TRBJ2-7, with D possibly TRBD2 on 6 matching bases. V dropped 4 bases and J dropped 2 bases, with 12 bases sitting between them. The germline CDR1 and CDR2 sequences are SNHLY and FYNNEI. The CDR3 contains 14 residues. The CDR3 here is CASSAFGGAYEQYF. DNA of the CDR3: TGTGCCAGCAGTGCATTCGGGGGTGCCTACGAGCAGTACTTC.

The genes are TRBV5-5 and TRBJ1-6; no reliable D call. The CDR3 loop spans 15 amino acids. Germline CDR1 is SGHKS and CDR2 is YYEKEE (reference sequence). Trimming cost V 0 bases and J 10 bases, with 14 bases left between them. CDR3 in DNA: TGTGCCAGCAGCTTGGTTTCGGGTCCAAGCTCACCCCTCCACTTT. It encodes CASSLVSGPSSPLHF.

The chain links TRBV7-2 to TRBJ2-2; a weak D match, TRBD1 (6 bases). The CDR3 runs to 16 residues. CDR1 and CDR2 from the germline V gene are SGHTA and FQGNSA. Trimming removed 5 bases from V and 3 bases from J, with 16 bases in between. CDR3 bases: TGTGCCAGCAGCCCAACCGGGACAACCTACACCGGGGAGCTGTTTTTT. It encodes CASSPTGTTYTGELFF.

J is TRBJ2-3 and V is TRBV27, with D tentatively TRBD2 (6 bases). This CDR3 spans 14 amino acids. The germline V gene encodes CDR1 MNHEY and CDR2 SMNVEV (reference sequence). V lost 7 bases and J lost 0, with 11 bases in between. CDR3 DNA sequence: TGTGCCAGCACCATCGGGACTAGCACAGATACGCAGTATTTT. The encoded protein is CASTIGTSTDTQYF.